This TCR beta chain is drawn from a study of T cell changes during pregnancy in multiple sclerosis. The table came from immunoSEQ multiplex PCR; TCRdb's copy has only in-frame clones and leaves some out. The sample yields 30,000 to 40,000 clones, around nine tenths seen once. Germline values: CDR1 SEHNR, CDR2 FQNEAQ (reference sequence). The CDR3 has 16 residues. Trimming removed 5 bases from V and 7 bases from J; junction bases left unmatched: 13. The source of this sequence is a female donor with multiple sclerosis, enrolled in a pregnancy study. The sequencing here drew on CD8+ T cells from peripheral blood mononuclear cells, taken in the first trimester of pregnancy. This rearrangement joins TRBV7-9 to TRBJ2-2; 7 bases are shared with TRBD2. The CDR3, as DNA: TGTGCCAGCAGCCCCACGGCGGGAGCTCTGGGCGGGGAGCTGTTTTTT. Protein sequence: CASSPTAGALGGELFF.